The source of this TCR beta chain is a study of response to subunit inactivated influenza vaccine. MiXCR was run by TCRdb on the RT-PCR reads, yielding one entry per CDR3 protein. The sample has about 780,000 distinct CDR3 sequences, approximately 17% seen once; the top ten hold 9.5% to 13%. Points on this clonotype: Antigen: not known.

Germline CDR1 reads MNHEY; CDR2 reads SVGAGI. V was pared by 3 bases and J by 5 bases, with 17 bases between. The CDR3 has 16 residues. Study-wide findings and caveats: The study's authors posited that every seasonal influenza vaccination enlists few new T cells.

The chain has TRBV6-5 and TRBJ2-1; TRBD2 is a possible D gene (5 bases). This sample comprised PBMCs from blood, obtained 5 days after vaccination. This TCR was sampled from a man aged 45-60 years who received an inactivated influenza vaccine. CDR3 nucleotide sequence: TGTGCCAGCAGTTATATGGGGATGCGGGCAGACAATGAGCAGTTCTTC. Translated, it gives CASSYMGMRADNEQFF.